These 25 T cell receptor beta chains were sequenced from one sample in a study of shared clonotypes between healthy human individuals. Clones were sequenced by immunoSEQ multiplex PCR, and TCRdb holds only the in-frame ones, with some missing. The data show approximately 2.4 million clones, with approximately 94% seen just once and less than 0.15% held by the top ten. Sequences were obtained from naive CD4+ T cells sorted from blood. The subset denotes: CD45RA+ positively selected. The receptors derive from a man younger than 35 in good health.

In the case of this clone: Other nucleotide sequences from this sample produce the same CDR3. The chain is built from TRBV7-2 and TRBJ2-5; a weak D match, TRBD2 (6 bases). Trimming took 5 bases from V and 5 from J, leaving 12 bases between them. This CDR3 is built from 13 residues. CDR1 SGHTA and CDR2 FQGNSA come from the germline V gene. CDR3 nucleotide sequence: TGTGCCAGCAGCCCGCGGGGCCGGGAGACCCAGTACTTC. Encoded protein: CASSPRGRETQYF.

The CDR3 protein is CASRSLAGYPEQYF. The CDR3 DNA follows: TGTGCCAGCAGATCACTAGCGGGATATCCCGAGCAGTACTTC. V usage is TRBV6-1 and J usage is TRBJ2-7; 10 bases match TRBD2. The CDR3 extends over 14 amino acids. The germline V gene has CDR1 MNHNS and CDR2 SASEGT. With 6 bases clipped from V and 6 bases from J, the junction kept 8 bases outside the gene matches.

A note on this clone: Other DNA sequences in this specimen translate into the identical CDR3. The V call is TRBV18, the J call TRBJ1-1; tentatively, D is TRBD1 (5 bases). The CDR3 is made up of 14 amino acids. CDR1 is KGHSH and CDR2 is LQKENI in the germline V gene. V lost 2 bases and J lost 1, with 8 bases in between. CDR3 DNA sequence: TGTGCCAGCTCACCAATAGGGGCGAACACTGAAGCTTTCTTT. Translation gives CASSPIGANTEAFF.

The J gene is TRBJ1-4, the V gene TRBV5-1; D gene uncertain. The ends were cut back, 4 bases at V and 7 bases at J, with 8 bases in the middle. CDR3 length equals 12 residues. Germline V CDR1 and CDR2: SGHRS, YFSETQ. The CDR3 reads CASSQRGEKLFF. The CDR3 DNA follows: TGCGCCAGCAGCCAACGGGGTGAAAAACTGTTTTTT.

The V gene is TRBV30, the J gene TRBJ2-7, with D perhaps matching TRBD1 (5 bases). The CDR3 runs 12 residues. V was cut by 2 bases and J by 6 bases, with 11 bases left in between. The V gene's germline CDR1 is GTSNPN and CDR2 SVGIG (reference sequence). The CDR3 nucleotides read TGTGCCTGGAGTATAACAGGACGCGAGCAGTACTTC. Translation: CAWSITGREQYF.

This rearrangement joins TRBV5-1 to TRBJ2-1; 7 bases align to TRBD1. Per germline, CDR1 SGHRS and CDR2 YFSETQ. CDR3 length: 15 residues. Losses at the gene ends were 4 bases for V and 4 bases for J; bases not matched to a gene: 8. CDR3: CASSLQPGQYNEQFF. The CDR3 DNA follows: TGCGCCAGCAGCCTACAACCGGGACAGTACAATGAGCAGTTCTTC. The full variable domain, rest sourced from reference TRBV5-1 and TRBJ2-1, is KAGVTQTPRYLIKTRGQQVTLSCSPISGHRSVSWYQQTPGQGLQFLFEYFSETQRNKGNFPGRFSGRQFSNSRSEMNVSTLELGDSALYLCASSLQPGQYNEQFFGPGTRLTVL.

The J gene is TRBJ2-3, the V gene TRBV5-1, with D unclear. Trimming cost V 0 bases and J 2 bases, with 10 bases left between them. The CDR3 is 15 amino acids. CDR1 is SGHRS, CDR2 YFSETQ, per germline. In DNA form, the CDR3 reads TGCGCCAGCAGCTTGGAGGCTACCTACACAGATACGCAGTATTTT. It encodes CASSLEATYTDTQYF.

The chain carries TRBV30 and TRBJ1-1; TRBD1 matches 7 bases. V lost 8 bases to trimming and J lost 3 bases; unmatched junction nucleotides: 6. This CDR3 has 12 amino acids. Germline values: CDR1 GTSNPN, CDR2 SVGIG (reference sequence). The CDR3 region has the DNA TGTGCCGGGGGGACAGCGGACACTGAAGCTTTCTTT. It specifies CAGGTADTEAFF.

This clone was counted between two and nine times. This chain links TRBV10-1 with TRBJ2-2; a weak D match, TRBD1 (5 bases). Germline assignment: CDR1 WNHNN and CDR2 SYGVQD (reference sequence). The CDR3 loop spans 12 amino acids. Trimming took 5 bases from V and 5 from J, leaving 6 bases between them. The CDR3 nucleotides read TGCGCCAGCAGTCCAGGGACCGGGGAGCTGTTTTTT. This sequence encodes CASSPGTGELFF.

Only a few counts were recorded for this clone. The DNA for the CDR3 is TGTGCCAGCAGTCTCTACAGGGGGCATACTGAAGCTTTCTTT. This gives the protein CASSLYRGHTEAFF. The V call is TRBV28, the J call TRBJ1-1; TRBD1 matches at 9 bases. Per the germline V gene, CDR1 is MDHEN and CDR2 is SYDVKM. The CDR3 loop spans 14 amino acids. The ends lost 5 bases at V and 5 bases at J; junction bases unmatched: 6.

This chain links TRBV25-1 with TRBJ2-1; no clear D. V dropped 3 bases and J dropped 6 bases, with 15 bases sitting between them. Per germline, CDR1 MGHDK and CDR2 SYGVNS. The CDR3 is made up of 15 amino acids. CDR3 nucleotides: TGTGCCAGCAGTGAGGTACTTTCCAACCTCAATGAGCAGTTCTTC. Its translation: CASSEVLSNLNEQFF.

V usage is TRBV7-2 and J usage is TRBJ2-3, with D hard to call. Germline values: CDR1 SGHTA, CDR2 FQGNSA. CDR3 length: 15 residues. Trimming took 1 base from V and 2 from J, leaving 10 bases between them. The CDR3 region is CASSLDGTYTDTQYF. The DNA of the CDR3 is TGTGCCAGCAGCTTAGATGGCACCTACACAGATACGCAGTATTTT.

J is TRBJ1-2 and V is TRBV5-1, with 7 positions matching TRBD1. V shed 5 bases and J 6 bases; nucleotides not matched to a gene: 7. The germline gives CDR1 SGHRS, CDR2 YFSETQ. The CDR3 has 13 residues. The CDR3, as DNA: TGCGCCAGCAGTCAAGACAGGGTGCATGGCTACACCTTC. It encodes CASSQDRVHGYTF.

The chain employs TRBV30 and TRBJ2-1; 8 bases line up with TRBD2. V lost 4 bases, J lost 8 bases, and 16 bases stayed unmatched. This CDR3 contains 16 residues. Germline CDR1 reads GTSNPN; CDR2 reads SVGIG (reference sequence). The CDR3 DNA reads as TGTGCCTGGAATAACCCCCCAGCGGGAGACACCCATGAGCAGTTCTTC. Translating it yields CAWNNPPAGDTHEQFF.

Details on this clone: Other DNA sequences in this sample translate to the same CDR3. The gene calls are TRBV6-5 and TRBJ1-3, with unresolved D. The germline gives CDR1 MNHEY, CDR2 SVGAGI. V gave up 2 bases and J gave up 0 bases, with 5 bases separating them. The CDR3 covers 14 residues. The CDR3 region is CASSYGNSGNTIYF. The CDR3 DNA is TGTGCCAGCAGTTACGGCAACTCTGGAAACACCATATATTTT.

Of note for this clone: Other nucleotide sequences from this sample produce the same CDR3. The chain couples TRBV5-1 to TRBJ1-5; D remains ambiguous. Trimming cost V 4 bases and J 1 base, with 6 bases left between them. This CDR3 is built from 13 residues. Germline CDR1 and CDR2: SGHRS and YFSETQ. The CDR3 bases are TGCGCCAGCAGCCCCGGAAGCAATCAGCCCCAGCATTTT. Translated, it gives CASSPGSNQPQHF.

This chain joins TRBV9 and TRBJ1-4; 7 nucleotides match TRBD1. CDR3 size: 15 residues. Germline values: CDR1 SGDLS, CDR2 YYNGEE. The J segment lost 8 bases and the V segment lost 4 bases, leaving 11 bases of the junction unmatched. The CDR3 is CASSQETGQGEKLFF. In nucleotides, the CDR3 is TGTGCCAGCAGCCAAGAGACAGGGCAGGGAGAAAAACTGTTTTTT.

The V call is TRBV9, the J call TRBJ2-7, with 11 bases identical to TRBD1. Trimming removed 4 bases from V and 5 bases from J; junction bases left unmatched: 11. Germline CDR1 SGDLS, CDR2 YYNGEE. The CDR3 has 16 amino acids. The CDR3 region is CASSTGQGARWDEQYF. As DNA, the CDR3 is TGTGCCAGCAGCACCGGACAGGGGGCTCGGTGGGACGAGCAGTACTTC.

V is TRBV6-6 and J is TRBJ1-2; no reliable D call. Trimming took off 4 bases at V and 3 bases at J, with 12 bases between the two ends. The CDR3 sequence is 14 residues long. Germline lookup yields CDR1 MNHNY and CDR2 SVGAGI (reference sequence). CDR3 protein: CASSLEARYYGYTF. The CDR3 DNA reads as TGTGCCAGCAGTTTGGAGGCGCGGTACTATGGCTACACCTTC.

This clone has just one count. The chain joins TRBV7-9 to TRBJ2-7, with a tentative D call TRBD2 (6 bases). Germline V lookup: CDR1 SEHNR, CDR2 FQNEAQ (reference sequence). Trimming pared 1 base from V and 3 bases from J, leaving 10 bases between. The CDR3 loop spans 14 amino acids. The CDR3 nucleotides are TGTGCCAGCAGCTTAGACGGGGGAGGCTACGAGCAGTACTTC. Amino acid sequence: CASSLDGGGYEQYF.

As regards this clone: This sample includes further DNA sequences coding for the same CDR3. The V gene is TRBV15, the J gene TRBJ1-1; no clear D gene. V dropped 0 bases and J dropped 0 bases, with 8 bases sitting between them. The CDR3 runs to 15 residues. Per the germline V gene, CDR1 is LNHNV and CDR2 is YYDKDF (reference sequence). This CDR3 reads CATSRDPGVNTEAFF. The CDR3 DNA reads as TGTGCCACCAGCAGAGATCCCGGGGTGAACACTGAAGCTTTCTTT.

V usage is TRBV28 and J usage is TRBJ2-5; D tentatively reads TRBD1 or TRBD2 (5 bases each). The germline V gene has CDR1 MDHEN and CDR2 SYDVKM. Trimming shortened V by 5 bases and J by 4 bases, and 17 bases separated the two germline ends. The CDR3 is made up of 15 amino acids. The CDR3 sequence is CASSPIQVRVETQYF. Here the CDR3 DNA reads TGTGCCAGCAGTCCCATACAGGTGCGGGTAGAGACCCAGTACTTC.

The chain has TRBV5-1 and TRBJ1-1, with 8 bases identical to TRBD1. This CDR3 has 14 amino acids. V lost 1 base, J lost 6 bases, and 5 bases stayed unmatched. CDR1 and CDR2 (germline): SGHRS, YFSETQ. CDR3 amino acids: CASSLSQGVAEAFF. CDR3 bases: TGCGCCAGCAGCTTGTCACAGGGGGTGGCTGAAGCTTTCTTT.

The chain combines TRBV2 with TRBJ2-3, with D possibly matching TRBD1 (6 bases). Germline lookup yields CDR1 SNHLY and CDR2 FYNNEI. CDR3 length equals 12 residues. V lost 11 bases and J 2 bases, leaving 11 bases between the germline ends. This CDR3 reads CASRTDTDTQYF. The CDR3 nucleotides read TGTGCCTCACGGACAGACACAGATACGCAGTATTTT.

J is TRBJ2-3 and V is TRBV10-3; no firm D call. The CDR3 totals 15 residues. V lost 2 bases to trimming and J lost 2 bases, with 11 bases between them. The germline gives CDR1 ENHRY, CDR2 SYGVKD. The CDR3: CAISEVASTTDTQYF. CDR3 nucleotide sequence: TGTGCCATCAGTGAGGTAGCCTCCACCACAGATACGCAGTATTTT.